The clone carrying this T cell receptor (beta chain) was seen more than once but under ten times. J was trimmed by 5 bases and V by 4 bases; bases with no gene match: 3. This CDR3 has 14 amino acids. Germline V gene sequence: CDR1 SNHLY, CDR2 FYNNEI. The sample comes from a study of technical replicates of blood from a handful of donors. Only in-frame clones appear in the TCRdb table, and some are missing; sequencing was by immunoSEQ multiplex PCR. The profile shows about 81,000 clones, more than 80% of them singletons. Sequencing input: PBMCs. The sequence was collected from a human donor in good health. Some clones in this sample may be carry-over from other donors' samples. The chain uses TRBV2 and TRBJ2-1; TRBD1 matches at 9 bases. The CDR3 here is CASSGQGGNNEQFF. CDR3 sequence (DNA): TGTGCCAGCAGTGGACAGGGGGGCAACAATGAGCAGTTCTTC.